The present TCR beta chain was sequenced within a study of blood T cell repertoires in COVID-19. The overall study: T cells, B-cell-depleted T cells, or PBMCs provided the cDNA or gDNA that served as material.

The CDR3 sequence is 15 residues long. Germline CDR1 reads MNHEY; CDR2 reads SVGAGI. Trimming cost V 6 bases and J 0 bases; bases outside gene matches: 6. All enrollees were about 18 to 100 years old and from some 24 US areas. Cohorts were based on clinical histories the participants reported. Authors' processing steps: Cell counts per sample came from amplifying reference gene primers. Method: immunoSEQ multiplex PCR; TCRdb's copy keeps in-frame clones and lacks some. V and J calls and clone size are copied from that table; D and trimming were computed from the DNA. Of 380,000 or so clones detected, approximately 87% appear once; the ten largest clones hold 1% to 1.5%.

The material sequenced was PBMCs or T cells enriched from blood (not recorded which). The chain has TRBV6-5 and TRBJ2-7; 9 nucleotides align to TRBD2. This TCR came from a man younger than 40 who had recovered from COVID-19. The CDR3 reads CASSPGTSPSYEQYF. The CDR3 DNA reads as TGTGCCAGCAGCCCCGGGACTAGCCCCTCCTACGAGCAGTACTTC.